This is a list of T cell receptor beta chains from one sample in a study of long-term antiretroviral therapy in people with HIV. Assay: immunoSEQ multiplex PCR; the TCRdb copy retains only in-frame clones and omits some. The data show some 29,000 clones, 95% to 98% seen once. The sample in question was unsorted PBMCs, obtained 7.6 years after starting antiretroviral therapy. These receptors were collected from a man in his thirties or forties with HIV. The CDR3 runs from the conserved cysteine through the conserved F or W. D genes are given only for firm matches.

v_gene: TRBV9; j_gene: TRBJ2-2; d_gene: TRBD2; len: 16; CDR3aa: CASSVASGGMAGELFF; CDR3nt: TGTGCCAGCAGCGTAGCCAGCGGGGGGATGGCCGGGGAGCTGTTTTTT
v_gene: TRBV6-6; j_gene: TRBJ2-2; d_gene: -; len: 11; CDR3aa: CASSPGGELFF; CDR3nt: TGTGCCAGCAGTCCCGGAGGGGAGCTGTTTTTT
v_gene: TRBV21-1; j_gene: TRBJ1-2; d_gene: -; len: 15; CDR3aa: CASSKTEVEGYGYTF; CDR3nt: TGTGCCAGCAGCAAAACTGAGGTGGAAGGGTATGGCTACACCTTC
v_gene: TRBV2; j_gene: TRBJ1-1; d_gene: -; len: 14; CDR3aa: CASSSRGGGGEAFF; CDR3nt: TGTGCCAGCAGTTCCCGGGGCGGGGGGGGTGAAGCTTTCTTT
v_gene: TRBV2; j_gene: TRBJ1-3; d_gene: TRBD1; len: 16; CDR3aa: CASSDRQGLVGNTIYF; CDR3nt: TGTGCCAGCAGTGACCGACAGGGTTTAGTCGGAAACACCATATATTTT
v_gene: TRBV20-1; j_gene: TRBJ2-1; d_gene: -; len: 11; CDR3aa: CSGRAWDEQFF; CDR3nt: TGCAGTGGACGGGCGTGGGATGAGCAGTTCTTC
v_gene: TRBV10-3; j_gene: TRBJ2-2; d_gene: TRBD2; len: 17; CDR3aa: CAIGLAGGQLGTGELFF; CDR3nt: TGTGCCATCGGTCTAGCGGGGGGGCAGTTGGGCACCGGGGAGCTGTTTTTT
v_gene: TRBV6-1; j_gene: TRBJ2-1; d_gene: TRBD2; len: 19; CDR3aa: CASSEPSGAVRREDNEQFF; CDR3nt: TGTGCCAGCAGTGAACCTAGCGGGGCAGTTCGTCGAGAAGACAATGAGCAGTTCTTC
v_gene: TRBV29-1; j_gene: TRBJ2-2; d_gene: TRBD1; len: 16; CDR3aa: CSVTSNRGRNTGELFF; CDR3nt: TGCAGCGTTACAAGCAACAGGGGGAGGAACACCGGGGAGCTGTTTTTT
v_gene: TRBV2; j_gene: TRBJ2-5; d_gene: -; len: 13; CDR3aa: CASLLGPPATQYF; CDR3nt: TGTGCCAGCCTCCTGGGCCCACCGGCGACCCAGTACTTC
v_gene: TRBV30; j_gene: TRBJ1-4; d_gene: -; len: 14; CDR3aa: CAWIPRGPGEKLFF; CDR3nt: TGTGCCTGGATTCCCAGGGGCCCCGGAGAAAAACTGTTTTTT
v_gene: TRBV9; j_gene: TRBJ1-2; d_gene: TRBD1; len: 19; CDR3aa: CASSQKPGQLTPSNYGYTF; CDR3nt: TGTGCCAGCAGCCAAAAACCGGGACAGCTAACACCCTCTAACTATGGCTACACCTTC
v_gene: TRBV14; j_gene: TRBJ1-2; d_gene: TRBD1; len: 14; CDR3aa: CASSQVDRGYGYTF; CDR3nt: TGTGCCAGCAGCCAAGTGGACAGGGGCTATGGCTACACCTTC
v_gene: TRBV10-3; j_gene: TRBJ1-3; d_gene: -; len: 16; CDR3aa: CAISEVYRVSGNTIYF; CDR3nt: TGTGCCATCAGTGAAGTCTACAGGGTAAGTGGAAACACCATATATTTT
v_gene: TRBV7-9; j_gene: TRBJ2-1; d_gene: TRBD1; len: 15; CDR3aa: CASSSGTGIRNEQFF; CDR3nt: TGTGCCAGCAGCTCCGGGACAGGGATCCGGAATGAGCAGTTCTTC
v_gene: TRBV6-1; j_gene: TRBJ2-5; d_gene: -; len: 12; CDR3aa: CASSVTTETQYF; CDR3nt: TGTGCCAGCAGTGTCACTACGGAGACCCAGTACTTC